These 8 T cell receptor beta chains originate from one sample sequenced in a study of blood T cell repertoires in COVID-19. Sequenced by immunoSEQ multiplex PCR; TCRdb stores in-frame clones only, minus some. The sample lists fewer than 400,000 clones, 70% to 90% occurring once. Sample: peripheral blood. These receptors all come from a human donor in a cohort sampled during active COVID-19.

The J gene is TRBJ2-1, the V gene TRBV11-3; D is possibly TRBD2 (5 bases). CDR3 size: 13 residues. V lost 11 bases and J lost 9, with 20 bases in between. Germline V gene data show CDR1 as SGHNT and CDR2 as YENEEA. For the CDR3, the DNA is TGTGCCGGCCCCGGGGAGAGCATCGTTGAGCAGTTCTTC. This gives the protein CAGPGESIVEQFF.

J is TRBJ2-5 and V is TRBV5-1; D might be TRBD1 (5 bases). CDR1 is SGHRS and CDR2 is YFSETQ in the germline V gene. V dropped 2 bases and J dropped 5 bases, with 10 bases sitting between them. The CDR3 loop spans 13 amino acids. CDR3: CASSFRVGETQYF. CDR3 coding DNA: TGCGCCAGCAGCTTCAGGGTTGGGGAGACCCAGTACTTC.

The CDR3 loop is CASSYTSSYEQYF. The CDR3 DNA sequence: TGTGCCAGCAGTTACACCAGCTCCTACGAGCAGTACTTC. The genes are TRBV6-6 and TRBJ2-7; the D is unclear. The germline V and J ends were trimmed by 2 bases and 0 bases, with 5 bases remaining between them. The CDR3 contains 13 residues. CDR1 and CDR2 from the germline V gene are MNHNY and SVGAGI (reference sequence).

The chain joins TRBV2 to TRBJ2-7; tentatively, D is TRBD2 (5 bases). The CDR3 has 13 amino acids. Trimming shortened V by 7 bases and J by 3 bases, and 13 bases separated the two germline ends. Per germline, CDR1 SNHLY and CDR2 FYNNEI. The CDR3, as DNA: TGTGCCAGCACCCGGGAACTTCGCTACGAGCAGTACTTC. As protein: CASTRELRYEQYF.

The rearrangement links TRBV14 to TRBJ2-7; D is unclear. V was pared by 0 bases and J by 3 bases, with 9 bases between. This CDR3 has 14 residues. The germline CDR1 and CDR2 sequences are SGHDN and FVKESK. This chain's CDR3 is CASSQDSTLYEQYF. CDR3 nucleotide sequence: TGTGCCAGCAGCCAAGATTCGACTCTCTACGAGCAGTACTTC.

The rearrangement uses TRBV15 and TRBJ2-2; 8 bases are shared with TRBD1. Unmatched junction bases numbered 7, after V lost 1 base and J lost 0 bases. The CDR3 consists of 18 residues. CDR1 is LNHNV, CDR2 YYDKDF, per germline (reference sequence). CDR3 sequence: CATSRGPGDRPNTGELFF. The CDR3 nucleotides read TGTGCCACCAGCAGAGGTCCAGGGGACAGGCCGAACACCGGGGAGCTGTTTTTT.

This clone was recorded a few times. This rearrangement joins TRBV27 to TRBJ2-7, with 7 bases identical to TRBD1. From germline, CDR1 is MNHEY and CDR2 SMNVEV (reference sequence). CDR3 length: 13 amino acids. V was pared by 6 bases and J by 4 bases, with 6 bases of the junction left unmatched. The CDR3 is CASSRQGDYEQYF. The CDR3 region has the DNA TGTGCCAGCAGCCGACAGGGAGATTACGAGCAGTACTTC.

The chain recombines TRBV7-3 with TRBJ2-3; TRBD1 agrees at 10 bases. The V gene end was trimmed by 5 bases and the J gene end by 3 bases; junction bases not matched to a gene: 2. The CDR3 spans 14 residues. Germline V lookup: CDR1 SGHTA, CDR2 FQGTGA. CDR3 protein: CASSAGQGTDTQYF. In DNA, the CDR3 is TGTGCCAGCAGCGCGGGACAGGGGACAGATACGCAGTATTTT.